This T cell receptor beta chain was sequenced for a study of CD8 T cells in ankylosing spondylitis. Study results and caveats: Some of these motif variants have turned up before, in reports on reactive arthritis synovial fluid and blood. The study identified a TCR beta motif of several highly homologous variants that appeared characteristic of ankylosing spondylitis blood.

There are a few counts of this clonotype. Its antigen is unidentified. The TCR beta libraries were generated through quantitative 5'-RACE incorporating molecular barcodes. MiXCR, applied by TCRdb to the 5' RACE reads, yields one record per CDR3 protein. The sample has about 200,000 distinct CDR3 sequences; 20% to 30% are singletons. This receptor was identified in a male donor with ankylosing spondylitis or in good health (not recorded which). The sample consisted of blood, either unsorted or a sorted T cell fraction (not recorded which).

CDR3 residues: CSAPLRGNNQPQHF. DNA of the CDR3: TGCAGTGCTCCCCTGCGAGGGAACAATCAGCCCCAGCATTTT. The V gene is TRBV20-1, the J gene TRBJ1-5; D uncertain. This CDR3 is 14 amino acids long. The ends were cut back, 5 bases at V and 3 bases at J, with 14 bases in the middle. CDR1 is DFQATT, CDR2 SNEGSKA, per germline (reference sequence).